This TCR beta chain originates from a study of blood T cells in healthy people across ages. General study findings and limits: Both naive CD4+ cell counts and diversity were greater in long-lived donors than in aged donors.

Germline V CDR1 and CDR2: SNHLY, FYNNEI. The CDR3 consists of 14 residues. After removal of 8 bases from V and 5 bases from J, the junction contained 11 bases not matched to a gene. A second PCR of roughly 7 to 11 cycles used a sample-barcoded 5' primer and a J-beta primer mix. A 12-random-nucleotide template-switch adaptor tagged each cDNA molecule. Using its own MiXCR run on the 5' RACE reads, TCRdb lists one record per CDR3 protein. The sample lists around 1,000,000 distinct CDR3 sequences, roughly two fifths occurring once. A note on this clonotype: Its specificity is unknown.

The clonotype originates from a man younger than 30 in good health. Material: blood. This chain connects TRBV2 to TRBJ1-1; 7 nucleotides agree with TRBD1. The CDR3 DNA sequence: TGTGCCAGCGGTCTCGACAGGGCAAGGACTGAAGCTTTCTTT. This gives the protein CASGLDRARTEAFF.